This T cell receptor beta chain was obtained from a study of OX40 agonist ivuxolimab in advanced cancers. In the study overall: At doses from 0.01 to 10 mg/kg, patients were given intravenous ivuxolimab every 2 weeks.

Assay: immunoSEQ multiplex PCR; the TCRdb copy retains only in-frame clones and omits some. The table includes some 90,000 clones, about 89% detected once. Germline values: CDR1 ENHRY, CDR2 SYGVKD. V lost 6 bases, J lost 1 base, and 2 bases stayed unmatched. The CDR3 runs to 14 residues. J is TRBJ2-3 and V is TRBV10-3, with 9 positions matching TRBD2. Specimen: CD4+ or CD8+ T cells sorted from blood, collected in a trial of the OX40 agonist ivuxolimab. The TCR originated in an adult with an advanced solid tumor such as melanoma, head and neck, liver or kidney cancer. This CDR3 reads CAISASGGTDTQYF. CDR3 sequence (DNA): TGTGCCATCAGCGCTAGCGGGGGCACAGATACGCAGTATTTT.